This T cell receptor (beta chain) came from a study of cytomegalovirus exposure and HLA in healthy donors. CDR1 and CDR2 (germline): SGHTA, FQGNSA. This CDR3 spans 16 amino acids. Deletions cut 2 bases from V and 4 bases from J, with 14 bases between. This PCR relied on a set of 60 Vbeta primers and 13 Jbeta primers. Only in-frame clones appear in the TCRdb table, and some are missing; sequencing was by immunoSEQ multiplex PCR. The sample has some 140,000 clones; around 82% are singletons. The sample holds one count of this clone. The chain uses TRBV7-2 and TRBJ2-2; a weak D match, TRBD2 (5 bases). Specimen: PBMCs. This clonotype originated in a middle-aged man in good health and CMV-seronegative. The CDR3 loop is CASSLRGETGTGELFF. Here the CDR3 DNA reads TGTGCCAGCAGCTTACGTGGGGAGACGGGCACCGGGGAGCTGTTTTTT.